This T cell receptor (beta chain) emerged from a study of metastatic and nonmetastatic thyroid tumors. All patients were untreated before thyroid surgery. Germline CDR1 reads LNHDA; CDR2 reads SQIVND (reference sequence). The CDR3 runs 17 residues. TCRdb re-called clones via MiXCR from the PCR reads. Of 6,000 or so clones listed, about 32% were seen once; the top ten hold about 20%. Details on this clone: One end of the junction is discordant with germline, which a read error may explain.

Sequencing used adjacent normal tissue. The gene calls are TRBV19 and TRBJ2-6; D might be TRBD1 (7 bases). The TCR sequence derives from a female donor with papillary thyroid cancer or a benign thyroid nodule (not recorded which). Some clones in this sample may be carry-over from other donors' samples. The CDR3 DNA sequence: TGTGCCAGTACCCTGGGGGGCAGGGGGACTGGGTCCAACGTCCTTACTTTC. Translating it yields CASTLGGRGTGSNVLTF. The full variable domain, completed using reference TRBV19 and TRBJ2-6, is DGGITQSPKYLFRKEGQNVTLSCEQNLNHDAMYWYRQDPGQGLRLIYYSQIVNDFQKGDIAEGYSVSREKKESFPLTVTSAQKNPTAFYLCASTLGGRGTGSNVLTFGAGSRLTVL.